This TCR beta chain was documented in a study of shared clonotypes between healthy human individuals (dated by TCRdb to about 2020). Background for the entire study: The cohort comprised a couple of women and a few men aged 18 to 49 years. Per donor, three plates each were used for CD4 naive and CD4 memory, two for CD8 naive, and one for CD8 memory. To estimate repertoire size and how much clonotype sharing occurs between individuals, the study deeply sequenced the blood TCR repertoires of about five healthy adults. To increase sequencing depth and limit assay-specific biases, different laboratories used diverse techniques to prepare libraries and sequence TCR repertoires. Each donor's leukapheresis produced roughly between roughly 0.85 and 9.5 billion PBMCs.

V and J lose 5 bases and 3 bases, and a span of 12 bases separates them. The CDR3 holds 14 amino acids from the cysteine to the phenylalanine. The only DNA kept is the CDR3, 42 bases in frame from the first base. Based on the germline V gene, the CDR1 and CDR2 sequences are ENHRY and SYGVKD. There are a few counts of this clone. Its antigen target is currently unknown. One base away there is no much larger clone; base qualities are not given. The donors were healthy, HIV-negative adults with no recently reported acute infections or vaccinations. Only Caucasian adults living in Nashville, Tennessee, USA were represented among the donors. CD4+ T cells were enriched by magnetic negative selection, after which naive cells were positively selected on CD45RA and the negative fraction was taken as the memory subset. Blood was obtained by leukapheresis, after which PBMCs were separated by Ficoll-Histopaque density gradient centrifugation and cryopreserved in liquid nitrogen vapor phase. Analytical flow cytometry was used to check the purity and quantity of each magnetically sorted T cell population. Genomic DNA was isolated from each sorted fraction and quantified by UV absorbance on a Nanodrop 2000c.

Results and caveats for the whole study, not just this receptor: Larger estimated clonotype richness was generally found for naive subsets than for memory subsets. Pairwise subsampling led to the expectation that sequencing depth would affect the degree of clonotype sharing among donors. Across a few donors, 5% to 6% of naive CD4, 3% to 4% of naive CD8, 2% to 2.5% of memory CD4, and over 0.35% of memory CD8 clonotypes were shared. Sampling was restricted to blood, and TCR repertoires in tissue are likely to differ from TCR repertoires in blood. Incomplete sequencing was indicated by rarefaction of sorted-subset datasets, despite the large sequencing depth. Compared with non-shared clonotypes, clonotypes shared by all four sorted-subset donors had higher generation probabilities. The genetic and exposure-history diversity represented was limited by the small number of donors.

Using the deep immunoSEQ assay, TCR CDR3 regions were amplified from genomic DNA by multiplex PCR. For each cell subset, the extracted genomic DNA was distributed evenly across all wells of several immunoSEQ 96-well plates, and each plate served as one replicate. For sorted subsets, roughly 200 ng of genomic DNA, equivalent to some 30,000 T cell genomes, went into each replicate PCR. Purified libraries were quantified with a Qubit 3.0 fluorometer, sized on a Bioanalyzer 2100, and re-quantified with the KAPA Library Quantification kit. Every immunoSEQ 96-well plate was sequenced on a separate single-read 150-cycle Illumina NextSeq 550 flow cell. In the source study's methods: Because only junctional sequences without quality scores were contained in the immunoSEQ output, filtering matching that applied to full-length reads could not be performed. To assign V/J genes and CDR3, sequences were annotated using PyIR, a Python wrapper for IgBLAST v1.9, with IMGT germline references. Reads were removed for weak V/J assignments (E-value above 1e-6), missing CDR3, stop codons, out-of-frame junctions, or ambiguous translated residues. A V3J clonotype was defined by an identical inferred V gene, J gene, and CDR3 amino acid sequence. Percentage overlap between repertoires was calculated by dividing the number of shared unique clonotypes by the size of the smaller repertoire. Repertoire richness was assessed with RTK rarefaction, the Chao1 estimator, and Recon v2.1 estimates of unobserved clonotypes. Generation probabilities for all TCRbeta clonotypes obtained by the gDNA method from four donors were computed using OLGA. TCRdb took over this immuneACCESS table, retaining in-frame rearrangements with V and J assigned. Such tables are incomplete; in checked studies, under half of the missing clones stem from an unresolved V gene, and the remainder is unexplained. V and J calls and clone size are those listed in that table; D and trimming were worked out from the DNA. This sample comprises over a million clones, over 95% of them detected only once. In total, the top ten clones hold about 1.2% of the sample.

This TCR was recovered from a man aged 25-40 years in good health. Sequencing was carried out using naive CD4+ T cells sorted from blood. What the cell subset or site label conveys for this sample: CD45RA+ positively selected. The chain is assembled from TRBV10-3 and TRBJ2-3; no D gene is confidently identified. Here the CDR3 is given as CAISNYEVTDTQYF. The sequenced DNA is TGTGCCATCAGTAACTACGAGGTAACAGATACGCAGTATTTT.